Listed below are T cell receptor beta chains from one sample, sequenced in a study of blood T cell repertoires in COVID-19. The data were produced by immunoSEQ multiplex PCR, yet TCRdb's version contains in-frame clones alone and is incomplete. The sample contains almost 300,000 clones, about 88% of which appear only once. Sequencing input: peripheral blood. These receptors were taken from a man in his 70s with acute or convalescent COVID-19. CDR3s include the opening cysteine and the closing phenylalanine or tryptophan. The D gene is left open where the match is weak. Some rows mark clone size as missing; the rest say once, few, many or name a class of expanded clone.

V gene	clone size	J gene	D gene	CDR3 protein	CDR3 DNA
TRBV11-2	NA	TRBJ2-1	TRBD1	CASSLGQGAYNEQFF	TGTGCCAGCAGCCTGGGACAGGGGGCGTACAATGAGCAGTTCTTC
TRBV3-1/TRBV3-2	NA	TRBJ2-7	TRBD2	CASSRRGRDYEQYF	TGTGCCAGCAGCCGCCGCGGGAGGGACTACGAGCAGTACTTC
TRBV3-1/TRBV3-2	NA	TRBJ2-2	TRBD2	CASSRLGTSGRAYTGELFF	TGTGCCAGCAGTCGACTGGGGACTAGCGGGAGGGCCTACACCGGGGAGCTGTTTTTT
TRBV28	NA	TRBJ1-5	NA	CASSFTPPYQPQHF	TGTGCCAGCAGTTTTACACCGCCCTATCAGCCCCAGCATTTT
TRBV6-5	NA	TRBJ1-1	NA	CASSTGWGTEAFF	TGTGCCAGCAGCACAGGGTGGGGAACTGAAGCTTTCTTT
TRBV9	NA	TRBJ1-1	TRBD1	CASSPSGQGLSPAFF	TGTGCCAGCAGCCCTTCGGGACAGGGGCTCTCCCCAGCTTTCTTT
TRBV7-9	NA	TRBJ1-1	NA	CASSLLGGEKAFF	TGTGCCAGCAGTCTTTTGGGCGGGGAGAAAGCTTTCTTT
TRBV7-2	NA	TRBJ2-7	NA	CASSTQERYEQYF	TGTGCCAGCAGCACTCAGGAACGATACGAGCAGTACTTC
TRBV7-3	NA	TRBJ2-3	TRBD2	CASSQTGGGDTQYF	TGTGCCAGCAGCCAGACCGGGGGAGGGGATACGCAGTATTTT
TRBV5-6	NA	TRBJ2-5	NA	CASSETSGYQETQYF	TGTGCCAGCAGCGAGACGAGCGGGTACCAAGAGACCCAGTACTTC
TRBV13	NA	TRBJ1-2	NA	CASAAIRGTPVDYGYTF	TGTGCCAGCGCCGCTATAAGAGGCACCCCGGTGGACTATGGCTACACCTTC
TRBV7-2	NA	TRBJ1-3	NA	CASSLGGRERYF	TGTGCCAGCAGCTTAGGAGGCAGGGAAAGGTATTTT
TRBV19	NA	TRBJ2-1	NA	CASSINRGAGNEQFF	TGTGCCAGTAGTATAAATAGGGGTGCAGGCAATGAGCAGTTCTTC
TRBV7-8	NA	TRBJ2-3	TRBD2	CASSTRTSGGPGGTDTQYF	TGTGCCAGCAGCACGCGAACTAGCGGGGGGCCGGGGGGCACAGATACGCAGTATTTT
TRBV7-8	NA	TRBJ2-1	NA	CASSLHGGEQFF	TGTGCCAGCAGCCTCCACGGTGGTGAGCAGTTCTTC
TRBV28	NA	TRBJ1-2	NA	CASSLQGSEDYGYTF	TGTGCCAGCAGTCTCCAGGGGAGCGAGGACTATGGCTACACCTTC
TRBV6-6	few	TRBJ2-5	TRBD1	CASRRQGAGETQYF	TGTGCCAGCAGAAGACAGGGGGCCGGGGAGACCCAGTACTTC
TRBV3-1/TRBV3-2	NA	TRBJ1-4	TRBD1	CASSPEGQGRLREKLFF	TGTGCCAGCAGCCCAGAGGGACAGGGGCGACTAAGAGAAAAACTGTTTTTT
TRBV29-1	NA	TRBJ2-1	NA	CSARRQRTYNEQFF	TGCAGCGCCCGACGACAGAGAACCTACAATGAGCAGTTCTTC
TRBV29-1	once	TRBJ1-2	NA	CSVGGGWGEGYTF	TGCAGCGTTGGTGGGGGTTGGGGGGAGGGCTACACCTTC
TRBV4-1	NA	TRBJ2-3	TRBD2	CASSRLASTGGTDTQYF	TGCGCCAGCAGCCGGTTAGCATCGACGGGAGGTACAGATACGCAGTATTTT
TRBV9	NA	TRBJ1-6	TRBD1	CASSVEGEDRGLSPLHF	TGTGCCAGCAGCGTAGAGGGGGAGGACAGGGGGCTCTCACCCCTCCACTTT
TRBV23-1	NA	TRBJ2-7	TRBD1	CASSPPDRDTYEQYF	TGCGCCAGCAGTCCCCCGGACAGGGATACCTACGAGCAGTACTTC
TRBV10-3	NA	TRBJ2-1	TRBD2	CAIRSGGLSSYNEQFF	TGTGCCATCAGATCTGGGGGACTATCCTCCTACAATGAGCAGTTCTTC
TRBV7-9	NA	TRBJ1-2	TRBD1	CASSWDSSYGYTF	TGTGCCAGCAGCTGGGACAGCAGCTATGGCTACACCTTC
TRBV7-9	NA	TRBJ2-3	TRBD2	CASSLATDLAGLSTDTQYF	TGTGCCAGCAGCTTAGCAACGGATCTAGCGGGCCTCAGCACAGATACGCAGTATTTT
TRBV10-3	NA	TRBJ2-7	TRBD1	CAISESWDRDEQYF	TGTGCCATCAGTGAGTCGTGGGACAGGGACGAGCAGTACTTC
TRBV27	NA	TRBJ2-2	TRBD2	CASSLPGTSGNTGELFF	TGTGCCAGCAGTTTACCGGGGACTAGCGGGAACACCGGGGAGCTGTTTTTT
TRBV5-6	NA	TRBJ1-5	TRBD1	CASSLAGGWGNQPQHF	TGTGCCAGCAGCTTGGCAGGGGGTTGGGGGAATCAGCCCCAGCATTTT
TRBV19	NA	TRBJ2-1	TRBD1	CASSATGGQGGNEQFF	TGTGCCAGTAGTGCGACAGGGGGGCAGGGAGGCAATGAGCAGTTCTTC
TRBV28	NA	TRBJ1-5	TRBD1	CASSLSGQGHQPQHF	TGTGCCAGCAGTTTATCGGGACAGGGTCATCAGCCCCAGCATTTT
TRBV6-6	NA	TRBJ1-4	TRBD1	CASSTAGTGREKLFF	TGTGCCAGCAGTACTGCCGGGACAGGGAGGGAAAAACTGTTTTTT
TRBV6-5	NA	TRBJ1-2	NA	CASSYSQDNYGYTF	TGTGCCAGCAGTTACTCACAGGATAACTATGGCTACACCTTC
TRBV24-1	NA	TRBJ2-1	TRBD1	CATKTQGGEQFF	TGTGCCACCAAGACACAGGGGGGTGAGCAGTTCTTC
TRBV5-6	NA	TRBJ1-2	NA	CASSLQGLTGYTF	TGTGCCAGCAGCTTGCAGGGCCTCACGGGCTACACCTTC
TRBV19	NA	TRBJ1-5	NA	CASSARGHTDQPQHF	TGTGCCAGTAGTGCCCGAGGACACACTGATCAGCCCCAGCATTTT
TRBV24-1	NA	TRBJ2-1	TRBD2	CATSDLPRLALDEQFF	TGTGCCACCAGTGATTTGCCGCGACTAGCTTTGGATGAGCAGTTCTTC
TRBV5-1	NA	TRBJ1-1	NA	CASSLAGNTEAFF	TGCGCCAGCAGCTTGGCAGGGAACACTGAAGCTTTCTTT
TRBV25-1	NA	TRBJ1-3	NA	CASSEPGRDTIYF	TGTGCCAGCAGTGAACCCGGGCGGGACACCATATATTTT
TRBV20-1	NA	TRBJ2-7	TRBD2	CSASRLAGGSYEQYF	TGCAGTGCTAGTCGATTAGCGGGGGGATCCTACGAGCAGTACTTC
TRBV5-6	NA	TRBJ1-1	NA	CASSSFGSGNTEAFF	TGTGCCAGCAGCTCGTTCGGGTCCGGGAACACTGAAGCTTTCTTT
TRBV6-6	once	TRBJ2-1	TRBD2	CASSPGGSGRNEQFF	TGTGCCAGCAGTCCCGGCGGGAGCGGCAGGAATGAGCAGTTCTTC
TRBV5-3	NA	TRBJ2-1	TRBD1	CARSLYGPLTGDRYNEQFF	TGTGCCAGAAGCTTGTACGGCCCCTTGACAGGGGATCGCTACAATGAGCAGTTCTTC
TRBV2	NA	TRBJ2-3	NA	CASSEVWQGLTDTQYF	TGTGCCAGCAGTGAAGTGTGGCAGGGACTCACAGATACGCAGTATTTT
TRBV6-5	NA	TRBJ2-7	NA	CASRGHLYEQYF	TGTGCCAGCAGGGGCCATCTGTACGAGCAGTACTTC
TRBV11-3	NA	TRBJ2-1	NA	CASSARAFTEQFF	TGTGCCAGCAGCGCCCGAGCGTTTACTGAGCAGTTCTTC
TRBV7-8	NA	TRBJ1-3	NA	CASSSQVSSGNTIYF	TGTGCCAGCAGCTCCCAGGTGAGCTCTGGAAACACCATATATTTT
TRBV11-3	NA	TRBJ2-2	NA	CASSPTPDRNTGELFF	TGTGCCAGCAGCCCTACACCCGACAGAAACACCGGGGAGCTGTTTTTT
TRBV4-1	NA	TRBJ2-7	TRBD1	CASSARERTGQYEQYF	TGCGCCAGCAGCGCCCGAGAGAGGACAGGGCAATACGAGCAGTACTTC
TRBV11-3	once	TRBJ2-1	NA	CASSPSGLHNEQFF	TGTGCCAGCAGCCCATCGGGACTCCACAATGAGCAGTTCTTC
TRBV7-9	NA	TRBJ2-3	NA	CASSFGRSGTDTQYF	TGTGCCAGCAGCTTTGGCCGGAGCGGCACAGATACGCAGTATTTT
TRBV4-1	NA	TRBJ1-5	TRBD1	CASSQGGTVNQPQHF	TGCGCCAGCAGCCAAGGTGGGACAGTCAATCAGCCCCAGCATTTT